These 21 T cell receptor beta chains came from one sample sequenced in a study of cytomegalovirus exposure and HLA in healthy donors. Both 60 Vbeta primers and 13 Jbeta primers went into the PCR. Here immunoSEQ multiplex PCR was the method, and the copy in TCRdb shows in-frame clones only, minus some. The data contain more than 150,000 clones, 77% of them seen just once; the ten biggest clones take up approximately 1.5%. Material: PBMCs. These receptors were collected from a man between 18 and 35 years old in good health and CMV-seronegative.

This chain connects TRBV5-1 to TRBJ2-2; no firm D call. The CDR3 has 16 residues. With 0 bases removed from V and 0 bases from J, the gap between germline ends came to 9 bases. CDR1 and CDR2 from the germline V gene are SGHRS and YFSETQ. The CDR3 loop is CASSLGSSPNTGELFF. The CDR3 bases are TGCGCCAGCAGCTTGGGGAGCTCTCCGAACACCGGGGAGCTGTTTTTT.

The chain has TRBV2 and TRBJ2-1; 7 nucleotides align to TRBD2. The CDR3 length is 14 residues. The V gene's germline CDR1 is SNHLY and CDR2 FYNNEI. Losses at the gene ends were 7 bases for V and 12 bases for J; bases not matched to a gene: 15. In nucleotides, the CDR3 is TGTGCCAGCAAGTCCAGGGTTTTGGAGCGGGGGCAGTTCTTC. Amino acid sequence: CASKSRVLERGQFF.

V usage is TRBV30 and J usage is TRBJ2-7, with 8 bases identical to TRBD1. With 3 bases clipped from V and 0 bases from J, the junction kept 7 bases outside the gene matches. The germline V gene encodes CDR1 GTSNPN and CDR2 SVGIG (reference sequence). The CDR3 consists of 15 residues. The CDR3 spells CAWSPRTGSSYEQYF. The DNA of the CDR3 is TGTGCCTGGAGCCCTAGGACAGGGTCCTCCTACGAGCAGTACTTC.

The rearrangement uses TRBV29-1 and TRBJ2-5, with a possible D match to TRBD2 (6 bases). CDR3 length: 13 residues. V was trimmed by 3 bases and J by 2 bases, leaving 10 bases between them. From germline, CDR1 is SQVTM and CDR2 ANQGSEA. The CDR3 region is CSVEGDWQETQYF. CDR3 sequence (DNA): TGCAGCGTTGAGGGGGACTGGCAAGAGACCCAGTACTTC.

The chain employs TRBV6-1 and TRBJ2-7; no definite D call. The CDR3 has 12 amino acids. CDR1 is MNHNS, CDR2 SASEGT, per germline. Trimming left V 5 bases short and J 3 bases short, with 8 bases between. CDR3: CASSSDFYEQYF. The CDR3 nucleotides are TGTGCCAGCAGTTCCGACTTCTACGAGCAGTACTTC.

The gene calls are TRBV4-3 and TRBJ1-1; D perhaps matches TRBD1 (5 bases). Between the trimmed V and J ends, which lost 4 bases and 4 bases, there was a span of 16 bases. The CDR3 sequence is 15 residues long. The V gene's germline CDR1 is LGHNA and CDR2 YSLEER. The CDR3 sequence is CASSPKFGGGTEAFF. As DNA, the CDR3 is TGCGCCAGCAGCCCCAAGTTCGGGGGGGGCACTGAAGCTTTCTTT.

This chain joins TRBV10-3 and TRBJ2-7; D call uncertain. Trimming took 4 bases from V and 5 from J, leaving 6 bases between them. This CDR3 contains 11 residues. Germline CDR1 ENHRY, CDR2 SYGVKD. The DNA for the CDR3 is TGTGCCATCAGTGGCGCCAACGAGCAGTACTTC. Translation gives CAISGANEQYF.

The CDR3 bases are TGTGCTAGTGGTTTGGTACGTCTTCAGGGCACAGATACGCAGTATTTT. Protein product: CASGLVRLQGTDTQYF. The chain joins TRBV12-5 to TRBJ2-3; no firm D call. The CDR3 has 16 amino acids. Germline V CDR1 and CDR2: LGHNT, FRNRAP. Trimming cost V 0 bases and J 1 base, with 11 bases left between them.

This chain connects TRBV5-1 to TRBJ2-1; 7 positions agree with TRBD2. Germline values: CDR1 SGHRS, CDR2 YFSETQ. CDR3 length: 16 amino acids. V was clipped by 0 bases and J by 7 bases; unmatched bases: 10. CDR3 loop: CASSLAVGEGRNEQFF. In nucleotides, the CDR3 is TGCGCCAGCAGCTTGGCCGTGGGGGAGGGCCGGAATGAGCAGTTCTTC.

The J gene is TRBJ2-3, the V gene TRBV5-6, with TRBD2 as a possible D gene (5 bases). Trimming stripped 0 bases from V and 6 bases from J, with 5 bases between. Germline V lookup: CDR1 SGHDT, CDR2 YYEEEE. The CDR3 is 12 residues long. The CDR3: CASSLGEDTQYF. The DNA of the CDR3 is TGTGCCAGCAGCTTGGGGGAGGATACGCAGTATTTT.

The chain joins TRBV6-6 to TRBJ2-2, with D possibly TRBD1 on 6 matching bases. The CDR3 is 15 amino acids. CDR1 is MNHNY and CDR2 is SVGAGI in the germline V gene (reference sequence). Trimming took 7 bases from V and 6 from J, leaving 18 bases between them. CDR3 protein: CASMNRELRSGELFF. The CDR3 nucleotides are TGTGCCAGCATGAACAGGGAGTTGAGGTCCGGGGAGCTGTTTTTT.

The chain links TRBV6-4 to TRBJ2-2, with D perhaps TRBD1 (6 bases). Trimming removed 0 bases at V and 1 base at J, with 12 bases between. The CDR3 length is 17 residues. Germline V lookup: CDR1 MRHNA, CDR2 SNTAGT. The CDR3 sequence: CASSDSGKDRNTGELFF. CDR3 DNA: TGTGCCAGCAGTGACTCAGGAAAGGACAGGAACACCGGGGAGCTGTTTTTT.

The rearrangement links TRBV7-9 to TRBJ2-5, with D perhaps matching TRBD2 (6 bases). V was trimmed by 6 bases and J by 0 bases, leaving 14 bases between them. This CDR3 is built from 15 residues. The V gene's germline CDR1 is SEHNR and CDR2 FQNEAQ (reference sequence). In nucleotides, the CDR3 is TGTGCCAGCAGTGGGCCGGGCGGGAACCAAGAGACCCAGTACTTC. This translates into CASSGPGGNQETQYF. The full variable domain, its missing parts supplied by reference TRBV7-9 and TRBJ2-5, is DTGVSQNPRHKITKRGQNVTFRCDPISEHNRLYWYRQTLGQGPEFLTYFQNEAQLEKSRLLSDRFSAERPKGSFSTLEIQRTEQGDSAMYLCASSGPGGNQETQYFGPGTRLLVL.

A few counts support this clone. The chain recombines TRBV2 with TRBJ1-6; D is undetermined. The germline V and J ends were trimmed by 7 bases and 11 bases, with 12 bases remaining between them. The germline V gene encodes CDR1 SNHLY and CDR2 FYNNEI. This CDR3 spans 12 amino acids. The CDR3 nucleotides are TGTGCCAGCACAGGTGGGCCCGCACCCCTCCACTTT. Translation gives CASTGGPAPLHF.

The gene calls are TRBV7-3 and TRBJ2-1; 12 nucleotides agree with TRBD2. Trimming took 4 bases from V and 2 from J; bases not matched to a gene: 6. The CDR3 has 17 amino acids. The V gene's germline CDR1 is SGHTA and CDR2 FQGTGA. The CDR3 DNA is TGTGCCAGCAGCTCCACGGGACTAGCGGGCACCTACAATGAGCAGTTCTTC. Translating it yields CASSSTGLAGTYNEQFF.

The gene calls are TRBV5-1 and TRBJ2-7; 9 bases match TRBD2. There are 20 residues in the CDR3. Germline V gives CDR1 SGHRS, CDR2 YFSETQ. The junction had 24 bases not matched to a gene; V was cut back by 5 bases and J by 3 bases. CDR3 loop: CASRHGAGGPGAQRSYEQYF. Here the CDR3 DNA reads TGCGCCAGCAGGCACGGGGCGGGGGGGCCGGGGGCCCAACGGAGCTACGAGCAGTACTTC.

V usage is TRBV6-5 and J usage is TRBJ1-2; the D gene is possibly TRBD1 (6 bases). The V and J ends lost 6 bases and 10 bases respectively, with 12 bases between them. This CDR3 has 11 residues. The germline V gene encodes CDR1 MNHEY and CDR2 SVGAGI. The CDR3 loop is CASSSQGDYTF. As DNA, the CDR3 is TGTGCCAGCAGCTCACAGGGAGACTACACCTTC.

This sequence joins TRBV9 and TRBJ2-3; TRBD2 agrees at 10 bases. The CDR3 has 16 amino acids. Germline CDR1 SGDLS, CDR2 YYNGEE. V lost 3 bases and J lost 6; bases outside the gene matches: 10. CDR3 sequence (DNA): TGTGCCAGCAGCGCAAGCGGGGGGGGAACCTCGGATACGCAGTATTTT. Protein: CASSASGGGTSDTQYF. Supplemented by reference TRBV9 and TRBJ2-3, the full variable domain reads DSGVTQTPKHLITATGQRVTLRCSPRSGDLSVYWYQQSLDQGLQFLIQYYNGEERAKGNILERFSAQQFPDLHSELNLSSLELGDSALYFCASSASGGGTSDTQYFGPGTRLTVL.

The V call is TRBV6-5, the J call TRBJ1-5; possibly TRBD1 for D (6 bases). The germline V gene has CDR1 MNHEY and CDR2 SVGAGI. The CDR3 is made up of 15 amino acids. V was clipped by 4 bases and J by 3 bases, with 13 bases between them. Written as DNA, the CDR3 is TGTGCCAGCAGTTCAGGGGAAGGTCCCAATCAGCCCCAGCATTTT. This sequence encodes CASSSGEGPNQPQHF.

Only a few counts were recorded for this clone. This chain joins TRBV2 and TRBJ1-3, with TRBD1 matching 9 bases. CDR1 is SNHLY, CDR2 FYNNEI, per germline. Trimming took 4 bases from V and 4 from J; bases not matched to a gene: 5. The CDR3 has 15 residues. CDR3 DNA sequence: TGTGCCAGCAGTGGGGACAGGGCAGGCGGAAACACCATATATTTT. It translates to CASSGDRAGGNTIYF.

The V call is TRBV6-6, the J call TRBJ2-7, with 8 bases fitting TRBD2. Germline V gene sequence: CDR1 MNHNY, CDR2 SVGAGI (reference sequence). Losses at the gene ends were 2 bases for V and 5 bases for J; bases not matched to a gene: 8. The CDR3 length is 15 residues. The CDR3 region has the DNA TGTGCCAGCAGTTACATTAGCGGGGAAACGGACGAGCAGTACTTC. This encodes CASSYISGETDEQYF.